This entry features one TCR beta chain sequence. The antigen remains undetermined. Every bit of the isolated RNA underwent reverse transcription, so sequencing read expressed TCRB transcripts. Libraries were prepared by immunoSEQ multiplex PCR; TCRdb keeps only in-frame clonotypes and omits some of them. Here the sample spans 70,000 to 90,000 clones, roughly 34% being singletons. The record originates from a study of beta chain features in type 1 diabetes. Overall study findings and caveats: Although PCR might favor shorter templates, it would do so equally in patients and controls.

J was trimmed by 0 bases and V by 3 bases; bases with no gene match: 1. The CDR3 extends over 16 amino acids. The germline CDR1 and CDR2 sequences are SGHTA and FQGTGA. The material sequenced was stem cell memory CD4+ T cells from blood. The TCR originated in a woman aged 18-29 years in good health. The chain recombines TRBV7-3 with TRBJ2-2; 10 bases fit TRBD2. The CDR3: CASSLLAGANTGELFF. CDR3 nucleotide sequence: TGTGCCAGCAGCTTGCTAGCGGGGGCGAACACCGGGGAGCTGTTTTTT.